This entry lists 23 T cell receptor beta chains sequenced from one sample in a study of blood T cell repertoires in COVID-19. TCRdb keeps only in-frame clones here, not all; method: immunoSEQ multiplex PCR. Found here are 430,000 or so clones, roughly 90% of them singletons; the top ten hold about 2%. The sample taken for sequencing was PBMCs or T cells enriched from blood (not recorded which). The receptors derive from a woman in her thirties or forties who had recovered from COVID-19.

The chain combines TRBV4-2 with TRBJ1-4, with TRBD1 identical over 10 bases. The germline V gene encodes CDR1 LGHNA and CDR2 YNFKEQ. Trimming removed 1 base from V and 4 bases from J; junction bases left unmatched: 6. The CDR3 has 17 residues. DNA for the CDR3: TGTGCCAGCAGCCAAGCGACAGGGGGCCCTGTTAATGAAAAACTGTTTTTT. It yields the protein CASSQATGGPVNEKLFF.

The chain recombines TRBV5-5 with TRBJ1-3, with 8 bases lining up with TRBD1. The CDR3 runs 15 residues. CDR1 is SGHKS and CDR2 is YYEKEE in the germline V gene (reference sequence). The ends lost 0 bases at V and 2 bases at J; junction bases unmatched: 1. For the CDR3, the DNA is TGTGCCAGCAGCTTGGGGGGACAGGCTGGAAACACCATATATTTT. This sequence encodes CASSLGGQAGNTIYF.

V gene TRBV27 combines with J gene TRBJ2-7; TRBD1 aligns across 7 bases. CDR1 MNHEY and CDR2 SMNVEV come from the germline V gene (reference sequence). V lost 4 bases and J lost 13; bases outside the gene matches: 7. The CDR3 is made up of 11 amino acids. CDR3: CASSSGTVCYF. For the CDR3, the DNA is TGTGCCAGCAGTTCCGGGACAGTATGTTACTTC.

The chain recombines TRBV10-3 with TRBJ2-1, with TRBD2 identical over 7 bases. The length of the CDR3 is 15 residues. With V trimmed by 6 bases and J by 7 bases, 12 bases remained unmatched. CDR1 ENHRY and CDR2 SYGVKD come from the germline V gene. The CDR3 spells CAISASGGSSNEQFF. CDR3 DNA sequence: TGTGCCATCAGCGCCTCAGGCGGGAGTTCGAATGAGCAGTTCTTC.

The chain couples TRBV18 to TRBJ2-1; 9 positions match TRBD2. V shed 3 bases, J shed 5 bases, and the junction held 5 bases outside the gene matches. The CDR3 length is 15 residues. In germline, CDR1 is KGHSH, CDR2 LQKENI. The CDR3 loop reads CASSPRLADDNEQFF. DNA of the CDR3: TGTGCCAGCTCACCCAGACTAGCGGATGACAATGAGCAGTTCTTC. Full variable domain (outside the CDR3, taken from reference TRBV18 and TRBJ2-1): NAGVMQNPRHLVRRRGQEARLRCSPMKGHSHVYWYRQLPEEGLKFMVYLQKENIIDESGMPKERFSAEFPKEGPSILRIQQVVRGDSAAYFCASSPRLADDNEQFFGPGTRLTVL.

The gene calls are TRBV7-2 and TRBJ1-5; TRBD1 matches 7 bases. The V segment lost 5 bases and the J segment 9 bases; nucleotides outside the gene matches: 13. The CDR3 consists of 15 residues. Germline V gene sequence: CDR1 SGHTA, CDR2 FQGNSA. This CDR3 is CASSPSTGEGGPQHF. CDR3 nucleotides: TGTGCCAGCAGCCCGTCAACAGGGGAAGGGGGGCCCCAGCATTTT.

The count of this clone is one. The chain carries TRBV27 and TRBJ1-2; 8 nucleotides line up with TRBD1. The CDR3 totals 15 residues. Trimming at V came to 2 bases and at J to 1 base, leaving 3 bases not matched to a gene. CDR1 is MNHEY and CDR2 is SMNVEV in the germline V gene (reference sequence). The CDR3 sequence is CASSLRTGLNYGYTF. CDR3 coding DNA: TGTGCCAGCAGTTTACGGACAGGGCTTAACTATGGCTACACCTTC.

This chain links TRBV7-9 with TRBJ2-2, with 11 bases lining up with TRBD2. CDR3 length: 17 residues. J was trimmed by 1 base and V by 6 bases; bases with no gene match: 7. Germline loops: CDR1 SEHNR, CDR2 FQNEAQ (reference sequence). CDR3 in DNA: TGTGCCAGCAGATTCGGGACTAGCGGAGGGAACACCGGGGAGCTGTTTTTT. This gives the protein CASRFGTSGGNTGELFF.

The chain uses TRBV19 and TRBJ1-4, with D tentatively TRBD1 (6 bases). The CDR3 spans 14 residues. Per the germline V gene, CDR1 is LNHDA and CDR2 is SQIVND (reference sequence). V gave up 8 bases and J gave up 8 bases, with 18 bases separating them. The CDR3 here is CASHAQGFWEKLFF. In DNA form, the CDR3 reads TGTGCCAGTCACGCCCAGGGGTTTTGGGAAAAACTGTTTTTT.

The rearrangement uses TRBV27 and TRBJ1-1, with TRBD1 matching 9 bases. The germline CDR1 and CDR2 sequences are MNHEY and SMNVEV (reference sequence). With V trimmed by 1 base and J by 5 bases, 5 bases remained unmatched. CDR3 length: 15 residues. Here the CDR3 reads CASSLLGQGGTEAFF. The CDR3 region has the DNA TGTGCCAGCAGTTTATTGGGACAGGGAGGTACTGAAGCTTTCTTT.

This chain joins TRBV10-3 and TRBJ1-2; no clear D gene. This CDR3 has 14 amino acids. Per the germline V gene, CDR1 is ENHRY and CDR2 is SYGVKD. Trimming stripped 2 bases from V and 6 bases from J, with 13 bases between. The DNA of the CDR3 is TGTGCCATCAGTGAGCTTAGGACTGTCGATGGCTACACCTTC. Its translation is CAISELRTVDGYTF.

The V gene is TRBV25-1, the J gene TRBJ2-1; D is ambiguous. The germline V and J ends were trimmed by 9 bases and 0 bases, with 6 bases remaining between them. Germline CDR1 reads MGHDK; CDR2 reads SYGVNS. The CDR3 has 12 residues. The CDR3 nucleotides read TGTGCCAGTCTAAGCTCCTACAATGAGCAGTTCTTC. Protein product: CASLSSYNEQFF.

The chain joins TRBV19 to TRBJ2-1; D is perhaps TRBD2 (5 bases). Per germline, CDR1 LNHDA and CDR2 SQIVND (reference sequence). The CDR3 sequence is 15 residues long. The germline V and J ends were trimmed by 5 bases and 8 bases, with 19 bases remaining between them. CDR3 residues: CASSPPGFRGDEQFF. The CDR3 coding sequence is TGTGCCAGTAGTCCACCGGGGTTTAGAGGCGATGAGCAGTTCTTC.

The genes are TRBV5-1 and TRBJ2-1; TRBD2 matches 12 bases. Per germline, CDR1 SGHRS and CDR2 YFSETQ. The length of the CDR3 is 15 residues. V shed 4 bases and J 4 bases; nucleotides not matched to a gene: 3. DNA of the CDR3: TGCGCCAGCAGCCTAGCGGGAGGGGGATACAATGAGCAGTTCTTC. Encoded protein: CASSLAGGGYNEQFF.

CDR3 loop: CASSRTPTSGYTF. In DNA, the CDR3 is TGTGCCAGCAGCCGGACACCCACCAGTGGCTACACCTTC. The genes are TRBV6-5 and TRBJ1-2, with a tentative D call TRBD1 (5 bases). In germline, CDR1 is MNHEY, CDR2 SVGAGI. CDR3 length: 13 residues. The V end lost 6 bases, the J end lost 7 bases, and 15 bases lay between the germline ends.

The J gene is TRBJ1-5, the V gene TRBV2; tentatively, D is TRBD1 (5 bases). The CDR3 consists of 14 residues. The germline V gene encodes CDR1 SNHLY and CDR2 FYNNEI. Trimming removed 3 bases from V and 5 bases from J, with 11 bases in between. The CDR3 sequence: CASSEGDSDQPQHF. DNA of the CDR3: TGTGCCAGCAGTGAGGGGGACTCTGATCAGCCCCAGCATTTT.

CDR3 DNA: TGCGCCAGCAGCTGGACTAGCGGGAACACCGGGGAGCTGTTTTTT. Amino acid sequence: CASSWTSGNTGELFF. The chain recombines TRBV5-1 with TRBJ2-2; 10 bases map to TRBD2. Germline values: CDR1 SGHRS, CDR2 YFSETQ. V was clipped by 3 bases and J by 1 base; unmatched bases: 0. This CDR3 has 15 residues.

The table lists this clone with a count of one. The rearrangement uses TRBV10-3 and TRBJ2-1; the D gene is possibly TRBD2 (7 bases). Germline V CDR1 and CDR2: ENHRY, SYGVKD. V dropped 8 bases and J dropped 5 bases, with 19 bases sitting between them. This CDR3 is 15 amino acids long. The CDR3 DNA follows: TGTGCCATCGGGTTAGGGGGGGGATCGAACAATGAGCAGTTCTTC. Translating gives CAIGLGGGSNNEQFF.

J is TRBJ2-2 and V is TRBV18; no clear D. The length of the CDR3 is 15 residues. Trimming took off 3 bases at V and 3 bases at J, with 11 bases between the two ends. CDR1 KGHSH and CDR2 LQKENI come from the germline V gene. The CDR3 loop is CASSPSLRDTGELFF. CDR3 DNA: TGTGCCAGCTCACCGAGTTTAAGAGACACCGGGGAGCTGTTTTTT.

The chain carries TRBV18 and TRBJ2-3; D gene uncertain. V was shortened by 2 bases and J by 8 bases, with 8 bases between the two germline ends. CDR3 length: 12 amino acids. Germline V gives CDR1 KGHSH, CDR2 LQKENI. DNA of the CDR3: TGTGCCAGCTCACCAGGCCCCGTTACGCAGTATTTT. As protein: CASSPGPVTQYF.

The V call is TRBV4-2, the J call TRBJ1-1; weak D call: TRBD1 (5 bases). The CDR3 is 18 residues long. Germline V gene sequence: CDR1 LGHNA, CDR2 YNFKEQ. Trimming shortened V by 0 bases and J by 0 bases, and 17 bases separated the two germline ends. This chain's CDR3 is CASSQDVGGRGLNTEAFF. DNA for the CDR3: TGTGCCAGCAGCCAAGATGTCGGAGGACGGGGGTTGAACACTGAAGCTTTCTTT.

This chain links TRBV27 with TRBJ2-7; the D gene is possibly TRBD1 (5 bases). The V gene's germline CDR1 is MNHEY and CDR2 SMNVEV (reference sequence). This CDR3 spans 14 amino acids. Trimming removed 3 bases at V and 2 bases at J, with 11 bases between. DNA of the CDR3: TGTGCCAGCAGTTTTGGGGCCTCCACCTACGAGCAGTACTTC. Its translation: CASSFGASTYEQYF.

V usage is TRBV7-2 and J usage is TRBJ1-5; no definite D call. The CDR3 runs to 12 residues. The V gene's germline CDR1 is SGHTA and CDR2 FQGNSA. The germline V and J ends were trimmed by 4 bases and 5 bases, with 6 bases remaining between them. CDR3 in DNA: TGTGCCAGCAGCTCATTAGATCAGCCCCAGCATTTT. Encoded protein: CASSSLDQPQHF.